This T cell receptor beta chain stems from a study of blood T cell repertoires in COVID-19. Profiled with immunoSEQ multiplex PCR; TCRdb holds only in-frame clones, not every one. The table records 150,000 to 200,000 clones, roughly four fifths of them present only once. With 7 bases removed from V and 2 bases from J, the gap between germline ends came to 8 bases. Looked up from germline, CDR1 is WSHSY and CDR2 is SAAADI. The CDR3 has 12 residues. The receptor was isolated from a man between 45 and 60 years old who had recovered from COVID-19. The chain couples TRBV10-2 to TRBJ1-2, with unresolved D. Sequenced sample: peripheral blood. In DNA, the CDR3 is TGCGCCAGCATGGAGCTAAACTATGGCTACACCTTC. Its translation is CASMELNYGYTF.